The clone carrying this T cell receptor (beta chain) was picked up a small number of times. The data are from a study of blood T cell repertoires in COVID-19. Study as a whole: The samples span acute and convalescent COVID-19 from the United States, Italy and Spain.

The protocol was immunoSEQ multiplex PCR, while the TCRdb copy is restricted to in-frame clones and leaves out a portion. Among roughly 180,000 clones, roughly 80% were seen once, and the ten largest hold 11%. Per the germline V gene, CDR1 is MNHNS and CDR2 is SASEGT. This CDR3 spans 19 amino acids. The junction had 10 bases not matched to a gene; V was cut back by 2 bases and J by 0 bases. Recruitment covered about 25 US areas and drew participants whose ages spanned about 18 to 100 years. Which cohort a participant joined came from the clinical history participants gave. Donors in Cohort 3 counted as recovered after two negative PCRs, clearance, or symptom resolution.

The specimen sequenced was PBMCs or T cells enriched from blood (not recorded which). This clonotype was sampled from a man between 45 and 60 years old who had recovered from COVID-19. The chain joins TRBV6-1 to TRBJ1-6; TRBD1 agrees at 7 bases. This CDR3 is CASSERGQDARSYNSPLHF. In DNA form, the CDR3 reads TGTGCCAGCAGTGAAAGAGGACAGGACGCCCGCTCCTATAATTCACCCCTCCACTTT.